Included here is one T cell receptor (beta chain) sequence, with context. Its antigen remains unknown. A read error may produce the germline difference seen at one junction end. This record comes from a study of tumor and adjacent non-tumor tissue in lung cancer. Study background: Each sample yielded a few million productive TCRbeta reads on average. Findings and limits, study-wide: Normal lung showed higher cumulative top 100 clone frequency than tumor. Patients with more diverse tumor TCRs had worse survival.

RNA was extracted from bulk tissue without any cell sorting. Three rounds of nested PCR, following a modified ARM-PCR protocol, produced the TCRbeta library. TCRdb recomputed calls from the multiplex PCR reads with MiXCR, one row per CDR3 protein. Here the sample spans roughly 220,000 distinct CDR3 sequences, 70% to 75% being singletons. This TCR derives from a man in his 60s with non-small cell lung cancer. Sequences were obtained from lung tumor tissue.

DNA of the CDR3: TGTGCCAGCAGCTGGGATAGGGGGTATGGCTACGCCTTC. Translation: CASSWDRGYGYAF. The rearrangement uses TRBV6-6 and TRBJ1-2; possibly TRBD1 for D (6 bases). The CDR3 sequence is 13 residues long. Germline-derived CDR1 and CDR2 are MNHNY and SVGAGI (reference sequence).